This T cell receptor beta chain appears in the sequencing data of a study of T cells in Graves' hyperthyroidism and ophthalmopathy. General observations from the study: Stable hyperthyroidism and ophthalmopathy were separated using 13 V-J signatures. Clonotypes that were expanded in thyroid above 0.001 mostly appeared in blood too.

The CDR3 regions of TCR beta were amplified from RNA transcripts. The TCR CDR3 first-round RT-PCR relied on the HTBI primer set. TCRdb used MiXCR to reprocess the multiplex PCR reads, holding one entry per CDR3 protein. The sample yields roughly 580,000 distinct CDR3 sequences, about 43% seen once. V was shortened by 2 bases and J by 3 bases, with 7 bases between the two germline ends. Germline loops: CDR1 LNHNV, CDR2 YYDKDF (reference sequence). CDR3 length: 13 residues. This clonotype was counted ten times or more. The antigen remains unidentified. Stable Graves' hyperthyroidism meant no ophthalmopathy progression within 18 months. Clinical symptoms, serum thyroxine and TRAb, thyroid ultrasound and orbital computed tomography together formed the diagnostic basis.

V gene TRBV15 combines with J gene TRBJ2-5; the D is unclear. The receptor's source is a woman younger than 30 with Graves' hyperthyroidism. Input material: peripheral blood or thyroid tissue (not recorded which). Here the CDR3 DNA reads TGTGCCACCAGCAGACAGCTTGAAGAGACCCAGTACTTC. Its protein product is CATSRQLEETQYF.